This TCR beta chain was obtained from a study of PD-1 blockade in classical Hodgkin lymphoma. Comments on this clone: Antigen unknown.

Time point given: cycle 4 day 1 (C4D1), after 5 to 7 weeks of nivolumab. Following autologous stem cell transplantation, relapse occurred in every patient, and exposure to brentuximab vedotin varied. Sequencing used immunoSEQ multiplex PCR; TCRdb keeps in-frame clones, though not all of them. The table includes over 15,000 clones, approximately 62% detected once. Findings and caveats of the study: In CD4+ cells, TCR diversity went up significantly by C4D1, but in CD8+ cells it did not. Exclusion applied to patients who initiated nivolumab less than 1 year following ASCT. Sources of repertoire differences remain undefined, possibly disease activity or prior therapy. Reported findings placed baseline TCR diversity lower in newly diagnosed patients (compared with healthy donors).

The material was peripheral blood mononuclear cells (PBMCs), obtained before the fourth cycle of nivolumab. The clonotype originates from a human donor with classical Hodgkin lymphoma.

CDR3 sequence (DNA): TGTGCCAGCAGCTTTCTGGGGACCGGGGAGCTGTTTTTT. Protein: CASSFLGTGELFF. V and J are TRBV5-6 and TRBJ2-2; no clear D gene. The CDR3 spans 13 residues. V lost 2 bases to trimming and J lost 5 bases, with 7 bases between them. The germline V gene has CDR1 SGHDT and CDR2 YYEEEE.